This T cell receptor beta chain was sequenced for a study of blood T cell repertoires in COVID-19. Study as a whole: Specimens from acute and convalescent COVID-19 originated in the United States, Italy and Spain. T cells, B-cell-depleted T cells, or PBMCs provided the cDNA or gDNA that served as material.

This CDR3 is built from 15 residues. J lost 8 bases, V lost 5 bases, and 13 bases had no gene match. The germline V gene has CDR1 MNHEY and CDR2 SVGAGI. As originally analysed: Amplification of reference gene primers was used by the study to estimate nucleated cell counts. Generated by immunoSEQ multiplex PCR, the TCRdb table keeps only in-frame clones and is missing some. Clonal size and the V and J genes are those of that table, whereas D and trimming came from the DNA. The table records about 200,000 clones, roughly four fifths of them present only once. The J gene is TRBJ1-2, the V gene TRBV6-5, with 8 bases aligning to TRBD1. Sequenced: peripheral blood. This TCR was sampled from a woman aged 40 to 50 with acute or convalescent COVID-19. This CDR3 reads CASSPLFQGALGYTF. The CDR3 DNA sequence: TGTGCCAGCAGTCCCCTTTTTCAGGGGGCCTTAGGCTACACCTTC.